There are a few counts of the clone carrying this T cell receptor beta chain. What it recognizes is unknown. The data stem from a study of T cell repertoires in cytomegalovirus infection. Study-wide results and caveats: In two of eight donors, the top clonotype was HLA-C-restricted CMV-specific.

TCRdb redid the calling of the reads with MiXCR, one entry per CDR3 protein. The sample lists roughly 150,000 distinct CDR3 sequences; around a quarter were seen once. Germline values: CDR1 SQVTM, CDR2 ANQGSEA. This CDR3 region has 11 residues. V was trimmed by 4 bases and J by 5 bases, leaving 9 bases between them. Source material: PBMCs. This sequence was found in a human donor in good health (CMV status not recorded). Some clones in this sample may be carry-over from other donors' samples. The gene calls are TRBV29-1 and TRBJ2-7; D possibly corresponds to TRBD2 (6 bases). Here the CDR3 reads CSVGRDHEQYF. DNA for the CDR3: TGCAGCGTTGGGCGGGACCACGAGCAGTACTTC.